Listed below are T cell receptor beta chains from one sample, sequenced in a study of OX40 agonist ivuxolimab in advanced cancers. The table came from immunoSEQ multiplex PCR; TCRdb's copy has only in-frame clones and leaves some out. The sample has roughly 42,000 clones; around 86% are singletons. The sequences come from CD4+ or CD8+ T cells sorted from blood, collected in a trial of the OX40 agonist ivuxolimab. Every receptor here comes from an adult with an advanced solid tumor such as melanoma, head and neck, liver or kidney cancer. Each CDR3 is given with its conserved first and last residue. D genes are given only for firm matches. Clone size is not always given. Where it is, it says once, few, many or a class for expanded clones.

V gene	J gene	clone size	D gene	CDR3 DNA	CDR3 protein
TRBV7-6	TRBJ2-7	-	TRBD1	TGTGCCAGCAGCCCCTCCGGGACAGCCAGCAACTACGAGCAGTACTTC	CASSPSGTASNYEQYF
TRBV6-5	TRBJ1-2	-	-	TGTGCCAGCAGTGAAGCGGGTGGCTACACCTTC	CASSEAGGYTF
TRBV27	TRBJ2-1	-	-	TGTGCCAGCAGTTTATCCTCTGGAGGGCCTTACAATGAGCAGTTCTTC	CASSLSSGGPYNEQFF
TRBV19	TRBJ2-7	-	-	TGTGCCTCCCGGAGAGGCACCTATGACTACGAGCAGTACTTC	CASRRGTYDYEQYF
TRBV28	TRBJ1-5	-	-	TGTGCCAGCAGTTCCTATAGCAATCAGCCCCAGCATTTT	CASSSYSNQPQHF
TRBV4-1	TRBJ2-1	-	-	TGCGCCAGCAGCCAGGGGGAAGGATCCTACAATGAGCAGTTCTTC	CASSQGEGSYNEQFF
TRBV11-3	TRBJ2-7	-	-	TGTGCCAGCAGCTCACCCATAACACCCTACGAGCAGTACTTC	CASSSPITPYEQYF
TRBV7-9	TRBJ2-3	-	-	TGTGCCAGCAGCTTTCTCGGGGGAGTGGATACGCAGTATTTT	CASSFLGGVDTQYF
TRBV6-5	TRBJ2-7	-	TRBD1	TGTGCCAGCAGTTACTCGAGGGGGCACTCCTACGAGCAGTACTTC	CASSYSRGHSYEQYF
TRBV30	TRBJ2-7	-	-	TGTGCCTGGAGTGTTGGGGACTACGAGCAGTACTTC	CAWSVGDYEQYF
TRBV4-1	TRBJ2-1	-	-	TGCGCCAGCAGCTCTAGGGGGGCTAATGAGCAGTTCTTC	CASSSRGANEQFF
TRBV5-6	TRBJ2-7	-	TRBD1	TGTGCCAGCAGCTGGGGGACAGACTACGAGCAGTACTTC	CASSWGTDYEQYF
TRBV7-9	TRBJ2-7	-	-	TGTGCCAGCAGCCGGACAGAAAACTACTACGAGCAGTACTTC	CASSRTENYYEQYF
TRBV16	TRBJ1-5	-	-	TGTGCCAGCAGCCAAAGAGGAATCGGCAATCAGCCCCAGCATTTT	CASSQRGIGNQPQHF
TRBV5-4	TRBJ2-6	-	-	TGTGCCAGCAGCTTGGAAGTCACCCGAGGTACCAACGTCCTGACTTTC	CASSLEVTRGTNVLTF
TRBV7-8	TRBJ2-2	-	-	TGTGCCAGCAGCTTAGTGGCAGGGGACACCGGGGAGCTGTTTTTT	CASSLVAGDTGELFF
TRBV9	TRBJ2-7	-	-	TGTGCCAGCAGCGTTTCGTCGCAGGGATCTTACGAGCAGTACTTC	CASSVSSQGSYEQYF
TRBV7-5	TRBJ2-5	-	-	TGTGCCAGCAGCGGAAGCACAGGGGAAGGAGAGACCCAGTACTTC	CASSGSTGEGETQYF
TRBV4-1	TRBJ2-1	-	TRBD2	TGCGCCAGCAGCCATCCGGGACTAGCTCGCAATGAGCAGTTCTTC	CASSHPGLARNEQFF
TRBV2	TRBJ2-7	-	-	TGTGCCAGCCGATTCGGGGCAGCACTAGTCTACGAGCAGTACTTC	CASRFGAALVYEQYF
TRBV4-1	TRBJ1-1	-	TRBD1	TGCGCCAGCAGCCATTCAAACGGACAGGGAATCTTAACTGAAGCTTTCTTT	CASSHSNGQGILTEAFF
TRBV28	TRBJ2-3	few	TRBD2	TGTGCCAGCAGACGAACTAGCGGGAGATCAGATACGCAGTATTTT	CASRRTSGRSDTQYF
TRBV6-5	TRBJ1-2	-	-	TGTGCCAGCAGTTACTCGGAGACCGTTGGCTACACCTTC	CASSYSETVGYTF
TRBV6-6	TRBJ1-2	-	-	TGTGCCAGCCGCGGATATGGCTACACCTTC	CASRGYGYTF
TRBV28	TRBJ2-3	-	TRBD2	TGTGCCAGCAGTCCGACGACCTGGACTAGCGGGGGAACAGATACGCAGTATTTT	CASSPTTWTSGGTDTQYF
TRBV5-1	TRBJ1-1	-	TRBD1	TGCGCCAGCAGCTTCACAGGGGGGAACACTGAAGCTTTCTTT	CASSFTGGNTEAFF
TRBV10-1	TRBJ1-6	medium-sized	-	TGCGCCGGCAGGGTTGGCTCCTATAATTCACCCCTCCACTTT	CAGRVGSYNSPLHF
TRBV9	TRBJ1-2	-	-	TGTGCCAGCAGCGTATGGGCAGGGAAGGATGGCTACACCTTC	CASSVWAGKDGYTF
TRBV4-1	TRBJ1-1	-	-	TGCGCCAGCAGCCAACAGGGTAGCACTGAAGCTTTCTTT	CASSQQGSTEAFF
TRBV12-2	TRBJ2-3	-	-	TGTGCAAGTCGCTTCCTCCATGGAGGGAATACGCAGTATTTT	CASRFLHGGNTQYF
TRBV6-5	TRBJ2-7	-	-	TGTGCCAGCAGTTACTCCAGCAGGGCGCCCTACGAGCAGTACTTC	CASSYSSRAPYEQYF
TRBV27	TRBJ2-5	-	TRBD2	TGTGCCAGCAGCACACTAGCGGGACTACAAGAGACCCAGTACTTC	CASSTLAGLQETQYF
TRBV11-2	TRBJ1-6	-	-	TGTGCCAGCAGCCCGCGACAGAACTCCTATAATTCACCCCTCCACTTT	CASSPRQNSYNSPLHF